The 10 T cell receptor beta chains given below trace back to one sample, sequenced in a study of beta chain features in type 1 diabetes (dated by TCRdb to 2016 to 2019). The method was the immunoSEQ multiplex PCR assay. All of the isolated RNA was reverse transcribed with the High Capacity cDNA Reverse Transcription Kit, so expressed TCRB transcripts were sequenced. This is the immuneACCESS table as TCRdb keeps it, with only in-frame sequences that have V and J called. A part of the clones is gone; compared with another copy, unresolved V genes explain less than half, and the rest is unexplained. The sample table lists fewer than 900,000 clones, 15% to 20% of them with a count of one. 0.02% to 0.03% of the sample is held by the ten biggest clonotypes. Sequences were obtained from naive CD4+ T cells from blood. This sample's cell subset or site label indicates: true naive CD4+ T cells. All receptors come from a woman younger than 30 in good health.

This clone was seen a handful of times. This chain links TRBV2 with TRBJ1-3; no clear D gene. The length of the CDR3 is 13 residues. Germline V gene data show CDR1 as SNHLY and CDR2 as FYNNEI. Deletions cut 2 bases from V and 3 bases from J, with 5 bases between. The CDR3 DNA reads TGTGCCAGCAGTGAAAACTTTGGAAACACCATATATTTT. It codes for CASSENFGNTIYF. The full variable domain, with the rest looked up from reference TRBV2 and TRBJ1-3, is EPEVTQTPSHQVTQMGQEVILRCVPISNHLYFYWYRQILGQKVEFLVSFYNNEISEKSEIFDDQFSVERPDGSNFTLKIRSTKLEDSAMYFCASSENFGNTIYFGEGSWLTVV.

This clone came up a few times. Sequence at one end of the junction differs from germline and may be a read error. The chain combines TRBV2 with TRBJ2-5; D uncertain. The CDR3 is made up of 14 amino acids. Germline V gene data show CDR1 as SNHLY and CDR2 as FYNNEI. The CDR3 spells CASSEDWIQETQYF. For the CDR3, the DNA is TGTGCCAGCAGCGAAGATTGGATCCAAGAGACCCAGTACTTC.

CDR3 DNA sequence: TGTGCCAGCAGCCACGACAGGAGCTATGGCTACACCTTC. It yields the protein CASSHDRSYGYTF. The rearrangement links TRBV7-2 to TRBJ1-2; TRBD1 might be the D (6 bases). Germline V lookup: CDR1 SGHTA, CDR2 FQGNSA. The CDR3 consists of 13 residues. V was shortened by 5 bases and J by 4 bases, with 11 bases between the two germline ends. The full variable domain, its missing parts supplied by reference TRBV7-2 and TRBJ1-2, is GAGVSQSPSNKVTEKGKDVELRCDPISGHTALYWYRQSLGQGLEFLIYFQGNSAPDKSGLPSDRFSAERTGGSVSTLTIQRTQQEDSAVYLCASSHDRSYGYTFGSGTRLTVV.

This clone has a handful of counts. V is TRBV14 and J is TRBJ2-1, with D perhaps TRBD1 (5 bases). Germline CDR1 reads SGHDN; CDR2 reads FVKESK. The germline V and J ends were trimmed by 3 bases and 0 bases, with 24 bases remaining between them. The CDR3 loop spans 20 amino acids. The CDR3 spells CASSQAPWKSVGLSYNEQFF. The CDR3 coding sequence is TGTGCCAGCAGCCAGGCCCCCTGGAAAAGTGTGGGGCTCTCCTACAATGAGCAGTTCTTC. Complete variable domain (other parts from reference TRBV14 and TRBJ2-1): EAGVTQFPSHSVIEKGQTVTLRCDPISGHDNLYWYRRVMGKEIKFLLHFVKESKQDESGMPNNRFLAERTGGTYSTLKVQPAELEDSGVYFCASSQAPWKSVGLSYNEQFFGPGTRLTVL.

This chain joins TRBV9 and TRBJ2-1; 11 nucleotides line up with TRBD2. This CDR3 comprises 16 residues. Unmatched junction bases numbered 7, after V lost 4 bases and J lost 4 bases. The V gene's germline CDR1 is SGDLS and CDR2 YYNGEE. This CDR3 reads CASSRSGTSGYNEQFF. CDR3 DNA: TGTGCCAGCAGCAGGTCGGGGACTAGCGGATACAATGAGCAGTTCTTC.

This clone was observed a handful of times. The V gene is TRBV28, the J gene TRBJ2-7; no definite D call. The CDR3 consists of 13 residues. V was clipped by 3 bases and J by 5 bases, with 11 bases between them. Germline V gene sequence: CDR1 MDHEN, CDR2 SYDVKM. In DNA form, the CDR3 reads TGTGCCAGCAGTTTGGAGCAGTCACACGAGCAGTACTTC. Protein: CASSLEQSHEQYF.

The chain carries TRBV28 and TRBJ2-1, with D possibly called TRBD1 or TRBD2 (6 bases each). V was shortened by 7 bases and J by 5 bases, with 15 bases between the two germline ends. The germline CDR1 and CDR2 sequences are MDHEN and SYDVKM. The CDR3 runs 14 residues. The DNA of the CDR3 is TGTGCCAGCACCCTCGGGGGCCCCCACAATGAGCAGTTCTTC. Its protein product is CASTLGGPHNEQFF.

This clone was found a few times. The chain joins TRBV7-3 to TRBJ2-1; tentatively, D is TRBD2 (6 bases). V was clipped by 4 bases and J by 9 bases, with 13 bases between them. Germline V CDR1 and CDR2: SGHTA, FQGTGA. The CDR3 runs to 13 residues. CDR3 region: CASSSRLVTEQFF. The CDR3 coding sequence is TGTGCCAGCAGCTCTCGACTAGTTACTGAGCAGTTCTTC. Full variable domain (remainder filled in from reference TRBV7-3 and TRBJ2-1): GAGVSQTPSNKVTEKGKYVELRCDPISGHTALYWYRQSLGQGPEFLIYFQGTGAADDSGLPNDRFFAVRPEGSVSTLKIQRTERGDSAVYLCASSSRLVTEQFFGPGTRLTVL.

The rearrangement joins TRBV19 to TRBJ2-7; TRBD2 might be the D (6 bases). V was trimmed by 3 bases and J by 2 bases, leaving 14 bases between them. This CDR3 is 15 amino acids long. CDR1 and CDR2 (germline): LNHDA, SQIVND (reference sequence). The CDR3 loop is CASSIRGTATYEQYF. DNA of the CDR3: TGTGCCAGTAGTATTCGGGGGACTGCTACCTACGAGCAGTACTTC.

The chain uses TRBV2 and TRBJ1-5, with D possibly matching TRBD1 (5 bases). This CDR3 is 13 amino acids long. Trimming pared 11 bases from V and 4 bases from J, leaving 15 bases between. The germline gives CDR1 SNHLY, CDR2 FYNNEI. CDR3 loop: CAAGRQHNQPQHF. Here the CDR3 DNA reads TGTGCCGCGGGGCGACAGCATAATCAGCCCCAGCATTTT.